Ten or more counts support the clone carrying this T cell receptor (beta chain). The antigen is unknown. TCRdb recomputed calls from the reads with MiXCR, one row per CDR3 protein. The sample includes hundreds of thousands of distinct CDR3 sequences, about 33% of them seen just once. The sample originates from a study of T cell repertoires in cytomegalovirus infection. Study context: Researchers turned to recently identified HLA-C-restricted CMV epitopes as well as well-studied HLA-B-restricted ones. Findings and caveats of the study: HLA-C-restricted CMV-specific TCR beta clonotypes prevailed in the ex vivo response.

The CDR3 has 19 residues. The ends lost 5 bases at V and 0 bases at J; junction bases unmatched: 19. In germline, CDR1 is SEHNR, CDR2 FQNEAQ (reference sequence). V and J are TRBV7-9 and TRBJ2-7; 7 bases align to TRBD1. The TCR originated in a human donor in good health (CMV status not recorded). Some clones in this sample may be carry-over from other donors' samples. Sequencing was performed on cultured PBMCs, taken from culture after CMV antigen stimulation. Here the CDR3 reads CASSPPEIFWTGYSYEQYF. The CDR3 DNA follows: TGTGCCAGCAGCCCACCCGAGATTTTTTGGACAGGTTACTCCTACGAGCAGTACTTC.